Below are 8 T cell receptor beta chains sequenced from a single sample in a study of identical twins. Each CDR3 protein is one row after TCRdb ran MiXCR on the 5' RACE reads. The table records a few hundred thousand distinct CDR3 sequences, 10% to 13% of them present only once. Sequencing used memory T cells sorted from blood. Every receptor here comes from a man aged 50-60 years in good health.

A few counts support this clonotype. V gene TRBV27 combines with J gene TRBJ1-6; 7 nucleotides align to TRBD1. The CDR3 length is 16 residues. Germline values: CDR1 MNHEY, CDR2 SMNVEV (reference sequence). The J segment lost 3 bases and the V segment lost 4 bases, leaving 6 bases of the junction unmatched. Written as DNA, the CDR3 is TGTGCCAGCAGTTCCCGACAGGGATACTATAATTCACCCCTCCACTTT. This translates into CASSSRQGYYNSPLHF.

This chain links TRBV6-1 with TRBJ1-5; D ambiguous. This CDR3 contains 15 residues. The germline V gene has CDR1 MNHNS and CDR2 SASEGT. V lost 5 bases and J lost 4, with 15 bases in between. The CDR3 here is CASSPRGGSNQPQHF. The CDR3 DNA sequence: TGTGCCAGCAGTCCCCGGGGAGGGTCGAATCAGCCCCAGCATTTT.

The rearrangement uses TRBV24-1 and TRBJ2-3, with 12 bases that match TRBD2. The CDR3 sequence is 16 residues long. V dropped 4 bases and J dropped 4; count of bases not matched to a gene: 5. CDR1 and CDR2 (germline): KGHDR, SFDVKD. As DNA, the CDR3 is TGTGCCACCAGTGACTTACTAGCGGGAGGTTCAGATACGCAGTATTTT. As protein: CATSDLLAGGSDTQYF.

The rearrangement links TRBV18 to TRBJ2-7; D perhaps matches TRBD2 (6 bases). Per the germline V gene, CDR1 is KGHSH and CDR2 is LQKENI. The V and J ends lost 1 base and 6 bases respectively, with 10 bases between them. The CDR3 has 13 residues. Here the CDR3 reads CASSPRGVSEQYF. CDR3 DNA: TGTGCCAGCTCACCACGGGGGGTCTCCGAGCAGTACTTC.

The genes are TRBV5-3 and TRBJ2-1, with TRBD2 matching 10 bases. TRBV5-3 is marked as an open reading frame, function uncertain. The CDR3 is 16 amino acids. V was clipped by 4 bases and J by 7 bases; unmatched bases: 11. CDR3 bases: TGTGCCAGAAGCCTGACCCCTAGCGGGGGACATAATGAGCAGTTCTTC. Translation: CARSLTPSGGHNEQFF.

This clonotype was recorded many times. The rearrangement joins TRBV5-1 to TRBJ2-3; 15 nucleotides match TRBD2. The length of the CDR3 is 19 residues. Germline assignment: CDR1 SGHRS and CDR2 YFSETQ. V lost 7 bases and J lost 2; bases outside the gene matches: 14. The CDR3 region is CASAALPGLAGGHTDTQYF. DNA for the CDR3: TGCGCCAGCGCCGCCTTGCCGGGACTAGCGGGGGGACACACAGATACGCAGTATTTT.

This clonotype has a handful of counts. The chain is built from TRBV10-3 and TRBJ2-1; TRBD2 matches 12 bases. Germline loops: CDR1 ENHRY, CDR2 SYGVKD. This CDR3 is built from 15 residues. J lost 9 bases, V lost 8 bases, and 11 bases had no gene match. The CDR3 spells CAIGLRLAGDGEQFF. DNA of the CDR3: TGTGCCATCGGCCTAAGACTAGCGGGAGATGGTGAGCAGTTCTTC.

CDR3 loop: CATKLTGGPYNEQFF. CDR3 in DNA: TGTGCCACCAAGTTAACGGGAGGGCCATACAATGAGCAGTTCTTC. The chain recombines TRBV6-2 or TRBV6-3 with TRBJ2-1, with 8 bases matching TRBD2. Germline V lookup: CDR1 MNHEY, CDR2 SVGEGT. The CDR3 has 15 residues. V lost 10 bases, J lost 4 bases, and 12 bases stayed unmatched.